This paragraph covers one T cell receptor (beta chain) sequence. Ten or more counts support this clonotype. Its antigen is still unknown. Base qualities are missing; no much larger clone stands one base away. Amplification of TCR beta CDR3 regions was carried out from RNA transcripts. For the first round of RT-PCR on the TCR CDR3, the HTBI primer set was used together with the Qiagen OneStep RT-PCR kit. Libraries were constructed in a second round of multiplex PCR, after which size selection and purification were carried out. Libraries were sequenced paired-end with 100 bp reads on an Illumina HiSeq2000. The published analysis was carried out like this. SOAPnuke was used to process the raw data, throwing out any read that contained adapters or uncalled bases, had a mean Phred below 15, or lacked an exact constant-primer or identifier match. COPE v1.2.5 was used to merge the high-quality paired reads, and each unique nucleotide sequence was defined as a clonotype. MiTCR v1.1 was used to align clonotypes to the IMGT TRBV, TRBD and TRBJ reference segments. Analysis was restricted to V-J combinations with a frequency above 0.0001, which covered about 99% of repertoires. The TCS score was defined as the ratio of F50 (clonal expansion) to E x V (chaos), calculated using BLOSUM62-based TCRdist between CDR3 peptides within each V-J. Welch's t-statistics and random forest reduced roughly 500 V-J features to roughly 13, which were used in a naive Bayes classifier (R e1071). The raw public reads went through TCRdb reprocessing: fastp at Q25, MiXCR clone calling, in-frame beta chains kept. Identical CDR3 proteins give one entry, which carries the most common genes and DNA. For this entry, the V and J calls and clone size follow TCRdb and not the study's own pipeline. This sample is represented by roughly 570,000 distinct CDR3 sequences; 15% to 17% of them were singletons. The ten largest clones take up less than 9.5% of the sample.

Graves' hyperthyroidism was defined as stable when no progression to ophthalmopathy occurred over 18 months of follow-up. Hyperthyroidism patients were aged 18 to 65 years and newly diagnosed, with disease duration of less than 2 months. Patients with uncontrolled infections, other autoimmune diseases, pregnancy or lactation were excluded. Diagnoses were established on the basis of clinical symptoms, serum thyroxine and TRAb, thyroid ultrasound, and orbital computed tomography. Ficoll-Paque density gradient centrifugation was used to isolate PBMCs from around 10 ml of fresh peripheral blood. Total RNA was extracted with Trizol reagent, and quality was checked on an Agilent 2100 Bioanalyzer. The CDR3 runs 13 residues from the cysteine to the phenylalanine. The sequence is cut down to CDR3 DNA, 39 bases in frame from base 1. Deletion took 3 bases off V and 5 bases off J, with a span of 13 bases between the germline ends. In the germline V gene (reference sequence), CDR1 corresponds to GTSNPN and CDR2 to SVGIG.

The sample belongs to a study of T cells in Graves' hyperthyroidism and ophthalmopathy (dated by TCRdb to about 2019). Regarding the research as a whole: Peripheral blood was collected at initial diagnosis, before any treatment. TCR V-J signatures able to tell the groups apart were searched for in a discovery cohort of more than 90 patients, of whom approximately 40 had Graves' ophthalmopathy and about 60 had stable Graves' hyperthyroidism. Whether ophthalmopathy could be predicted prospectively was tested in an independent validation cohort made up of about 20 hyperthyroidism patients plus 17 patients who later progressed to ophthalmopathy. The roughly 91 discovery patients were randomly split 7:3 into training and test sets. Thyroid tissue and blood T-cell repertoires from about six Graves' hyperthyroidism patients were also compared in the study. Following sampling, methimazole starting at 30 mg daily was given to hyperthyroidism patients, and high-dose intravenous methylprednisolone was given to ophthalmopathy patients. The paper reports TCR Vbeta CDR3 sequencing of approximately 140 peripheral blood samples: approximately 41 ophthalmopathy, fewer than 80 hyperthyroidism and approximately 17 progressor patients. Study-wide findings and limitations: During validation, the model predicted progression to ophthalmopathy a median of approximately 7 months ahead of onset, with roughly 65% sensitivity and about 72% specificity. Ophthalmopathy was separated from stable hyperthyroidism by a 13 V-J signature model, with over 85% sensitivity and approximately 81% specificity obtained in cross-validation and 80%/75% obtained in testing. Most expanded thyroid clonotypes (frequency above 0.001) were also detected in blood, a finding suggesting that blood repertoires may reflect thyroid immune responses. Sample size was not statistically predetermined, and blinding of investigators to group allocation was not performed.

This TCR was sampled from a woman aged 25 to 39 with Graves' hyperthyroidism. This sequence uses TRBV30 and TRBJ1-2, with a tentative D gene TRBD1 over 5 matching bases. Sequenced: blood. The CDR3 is CAWRKGRGYGYTF. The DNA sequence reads TGTGCCTGGAGGAAAGGGAGGGGATATGGCTACACCTTC.